This passage covers 9 T cell receptor beta chains from one sample sequenced in a study of yellow fever vaccine responses in identical twins. MiXCR, run by TCRdb on the RT-PCR reads, gives a single entry per CDR3 protein. The sample yields several thousand distinct CDR3 sequences, about 83% seen once. This specimen consisted of T cells from blood (PBMCs), unsorted or a sorted subset (not recorded which), obtained before or after yellow fever vaccination (not recorded which). Every receptor here comes from a woman aged 18 to 35 who received the yellow fever vaccine.

The rearrangement uses TRBV28 and TRBJ2-2; D tentatively reads TRBD1 or TRBD2 (5 bases each). Germline CDR1 MDHEN, CDR2 SYDVKM. Trimming shortened V by 9 bases and J by 3 bases, and 17 bases separated the two germline ends. This CDR3 has 15 amino acids. CDR3 nucleotide sequence: TGTGCCAGTTCGGGACCCCACGGGTACACCGGGGAGCTGTTTTTT. Protein product: CASSGPHGYTGELFF.

The chain links TRBV10-3 to TRBJ2-7; D unclear. Trimming removed 0 bases at V and 1 base at J, with 1 base between. Germline values: CDR1 ENHRY, CDR2 SYGVKD. The CDR3 is 12 amino acids. Here the CDR3 DNA reads TGTGCCATCAGTGAGTCGTCCTACGAGCAGTACTTC. Amino acid sequence: CAISESSYEQYF.

This sequence joins TRBV11-1 and TRBJ2-3; 9 nucleotides match TRBD1. This CDR3 is 14 amino acids long. Germline loops: CDR1 SGHAT, CDR2 FQDESV (reference sequence). After removal of 7 bases from V and 3 bases from J, the junction contained 5 bases not matched to a gene. CDR3 nucleotide sequence: TGTGCCAGCACCAGACAGGGGGAAACAGATACGCAGTATTTT. Translating gives CASTRQGETDTQYF. Together with reference TRBV11-1 and TRBJ2-3, the CDR3 gives the full variable domain: EAEVAQSPRYKITEKSQAVAFWCDPISGHATLYWYRQILGQGPELLVQFQDESVVDDSQLPKDRFSAERLKGVDSTLKIQPAELGDSAMYLCASTRQGETDTQYFGPGTRLTVL.

This sequence joins TRBV29-1 and TRBJ2-7, with D perhaps TRBD2 (6 bases). The CDR3 covers 13 residues. The germline V gene encodes CDR1 SQVTM and CDR2 ANQGSEA. Trimming took 1 base from V and 0 from J, leaving 7 bases between them. Here the CDR3 reads CSVEGDFSYEQYF. In DNA form, the CDR3 reads TGCAGCGTTGAAGGGGACTTCTCCTACGAGCAGTACTTC.

This clonotype was seen just once. This sequence joins TRBV29-1 and TRBJ1-2, with D unclear. Germline assignment: CDR1 SQVTM and CDR2 ANQGSEA. This CDR3 has 11 amino acids. The V and J ends lost 4 bases and 6 bases respectively, with 9 bases between them. The CDR3 loop reads CSVAEYDGYTF. CDR3 nucleotide sequence: TGCAGCGTTGCGGAGTACGATGGCTACACCTTC.

This chain connects TRBV10-1 to TRBJ1-1, with 7 bases identical to TRBD1. CDR1 is WNHNN, CDR2 SYGVQD, per germline (reference sequence). The junction had 5 bases not matched to a gene; V was cut back by 5 bases and J by 5 bases. The CDR3 covers 13 residues. CDR3 in DNA: TGCGCCAGCAGTTTTGACAGGGTGACTGAAGCTTTCTTT. Its translation: CASSFDRVTEAFF.

The rearrangement uses TRBV4-1 and TRBJ2-2, with D tentatively TRBD2 (7 bases). Germline assignment: CDR1 MGHRA and CDR2 YSYEKL. Deletions cut 6 bases from V and 2 bases from J, with 10 bases between. This CDR3 spans 14 amino acids. The CDR3 here is CASRGGANTGELFF. CDR3 coding DNA: TGCGCCAGCAGAGGGGGGGCCAACACCGGGGAGCTGTTTTTT.

The chain is built from TRBV5-1 and TRBJ2-3; 10 bases line up with TRBD1. This CDR3 is 15 amino acids long. Germline V gene lookup returns CDR1 SGHRS and CDR2 YFSETQ. V shed 7 bases and J 3 bases; nucleotides not matched to a gene: 8. Here the CDR3 DNA reads TGCGCCAGCGTAACGACAGGGGGCTCGACAGATACGCAGTATTTT. Its translation: CASVTTGGSTDTQYF.

The V call is TRBV20-1, the J call TRBJ2-7; 9 bases fit TRBD1. Germline CDR1 and CDR2: DFQATT and SNEGSKA (reference sequence). The length of the CDR3 is 15 residues. Losses at the gene ends were 0 bases for V and 5 bases for J; bases not matched to a gene: 8. CDR3 sequence (DNA): TGCAGTGCTAGAGATCCACAGGGGGCAGCCCACGAGCAGTACTTC. This sequence encodes CSARDPQGAAHEQYF.